This TCR beta chain emerged from a study of T-cell memory formation after mild COVID-19. Study observations and caveats: Contracting clones from day 15 to 85 showed balanced CD4/CD8; later expanders favored CD4+.

This clonotype was detected a few times. What it binds is not known. CDR3 length: 11 amino acids. V lost 1 base to trimming and J lost 9 bases, with 7 bases between them. CDR1 MNHEY and CDR2 SMNVEV come from the germline V gene (reference sequence). MiXCR, applied by TCRdb to the 5' RACE reads, yields one record per CDR3 protein. The repertoire holds about 430,000 distinct CDR3 sequences, with approximately 25% as singletons. The chain links TRBV27 to TRBJ2-7, with D perhaps assigned TRBD1 or TRBD2 (5 bases each). This sequence was found in an adult woman who had mild COVID-19 (a few samples of this study predate the infection). Cell type and time point are not known. The sequenced sample was PBMCs or a T cell subset sorted from them (not recorded which). CDR3 DNA sequence: TGTGCCAGCAGTTTATGGGGGAGGCAGTACTTC. This sequence encodes CASSLWGRQYF.